This is a list of T cell receptor beta chains from one sample in a study of T cells after yellow fever vaccination. One entry per CDR3 protein, called by TCRdb with MiXCR from the 5' RACE reads. The sample comprises hundreds of thousands of distinct CDR3 sequences, roughly 14% of which are singletons, and 11% to 15% rests with the top ten. Sample: PBMCs, taken on the day of the yellow fever booster vaccination. The receptor source for this set is a man between 25 and 39 years old who received the YFV17D yellow fever vaccine. Both conserved end residues are part of each CDR3. A D gene is named only where the DNA matches it firmly. Expanded clones get a size class; other rows say once, few or many, or leave the size out.

V gene,clone size,J gene,D gene,CDR3 protein,CDR3 DNA
TRBV5-1,few,TRBJ2-7,-,CASSEGPPRLFDEQYF,TGCGCCAGCAGCGAGGGTCCTCCCCGGCTTTTCGACGAGCAGTACTTC
TRBV20-1,few,TRBJ2-1,-,CSARVLDSSNEQFF,TGCAGTGCCAGGGTACTAGACTCCTCCAATGAGCAGTTCTTC
TRBV27,few,TRBJ2-1,-,CASSFFTDNEQFF,TGTGCCAGCAGTTTTTTCACTGACAATGAGCAGTTCTTC
TRBV20-1,few,TRBJ2-5,-,CSPTTGETQYF,TGCAGTCCGACAACTGGCGAGACCCAGTACTTC
TRBV6-5,-,TRBJ2-5,TRBD2,CASSYSILASGQETQYF,TGTGCCAGCAGTTACTCGATTTTGGCTAGCGGACAAGAGACCCAGTACTTC
TRBV7-2,-,TRBJ2-7,-,CASSPQTSYYEQYF,TGTGCCAGCAGCCCCCAGACTAGTTACTACGAGCAGTACTTC
TRBV12-3/TRBV12-4,-,TRBJ2-7,TRBD2,CANLTSGSVQYF,TGTGCCAACTTGACTAGCGGGAGTGTGCAGTACTTC
TRBV5-1,-,TRBJ2-7,TRBD1,CASSKGQGFDEQYF,TGCGCCAGCAGCAAGGGACAGGGGTTCGACGAGCAGTACTTC
TRBV20-1,few,TRBJ2-3,TRBD1,CSASRQGPLGDTQYF,TGCAGTGCTAGTAGACAGGGTCCCTTGGGAGATACGCAGTATTTT
TRBV11-2,-,TRBJ2-2,-,CASSLDSTRGELFF,TGTGCCAGCAGTCTCGACAGTACCCGCGGGGAGCTGTTTTTT
TRBV19,-,TRBJ1-1,TRBD1,CASSIMGQGAAAFF,TGTGCCAGTAGTATTATGGGACAGGGGGCAGCAGCTTTCTTT
TRBV7-3,-,TRBJ2-1,TRBD2,CASSLSSGKHNEQFF,TGTGCCAGCAGCTTATCTAGCGGGAAGCACAATGAGCAGTTCTTC
TRBV7-3,few,TRBJ2-3,-,CASSFGGTTDTQYF,TGTGCCAGCAGCTTCGGCGGGACCACAGATACGCAGTATTTT
TRBV20-1,-,TRBJ1-1,-,CSARQGNTEAFF,TGCAGTGCTAGACAGGGGAACACTGAAGCTTTCTTT
TRBV7-9,-,TRBJ1-6,-,CASSDRTASSYNSPLHF,TGTGCCAGCAGCGACCGGACAGCGAGCTCCTATAATTCACCCCTCCACTTT
TRBV9,-,TRBJ2-2,TRBD1,CASNRGVNTGELFF,TGTGCCAGCAACAGGGGAGTCAACACCGGGGAGCTGTTTTTT
TRBV5-1,few,TRBJ2-1,TRBD1,CASSRPGQGAYNEQFF,TGCGCCAGCAGCCGACCCGGACAGGGAGCCTACAATGAGCAGTTCTTC
TRBV11-2,-,TRBJ2-1,-,CASGIDEQFF,TGTGCCAGTGGTATTGATGAGCAGTTCTTC
TRBV2,-,TRBJ2-7,-,CASSRSDRGQYF,TGTGCCAGCAGCCGCAGTGACCGGGGGCAGTACTTC
TRBV18,many,TRBJ2-6,-,CASSPVRVAAGAGANVLTF,TGTGCCAGCTCACCAGTCAGGGTGGCTGCTGGCGCTGGGGCCAACGTCCTGACTTTC
TRBV29-1,few,TRBJ2-2,-,CSVGGQTPNTGELFF,TGCAGCGTTGGCGGACAGACTCCGAACACCGGGGAGCTGTTTTTT
TRBV9,-,TRBJ1-6,TRBD1,CASSSGGYGNSPLHF,TGTGCCAGCAGCTCAGGGGGCTATGGGAATTCACCCCTCCACTTT
TRBV20-1,few,TRBJ2-3,-,CSATQTRTDTQYF,TGCAGTGCTACCCAGACCCGAACAGATACGCAGTATTTT
TRBV11-2,-,TRBJ2-7,-,CASSLTGDFYEQYF,TGTGCCAGCAGTCTAACAGGTGATTTCTACGAGCAGTACTTC
TRBV28,few,TRBJ2-7,TRBD2,CASSLIPRLAGVDEQYF,TGTGCCAGCAGTTTAATCCCACGGCTAGCGGGAGTGGACGAGCAGTACTTC